The 29 T cell receptor beta chains below were found in one sample sequenced in a study of shared clonotypes between healthy human individuals. Naivety among CD8 cells was defined by CD45RO negativity and positive CCR7 selection, thereby excluding terminally differentiated effector memory CD45RA+ cells. The repertoire was sequenced with immunoSEQ multiplex PCR; TCRdb's copy has only in-frame clones and lacks some. This table has roughly 2.1 million clones, more than 85% appearing once. Sequencing used naive CD8+ T cells from PBMCs. These receptors came from a man younger than 30 in good health. Some clones in this sample may be carry-over from other donors' samples.

The rearrangement joins TRBV28 to TRBJ2-5; D might be TRBD1 (5 bases). The CDR3 sequence is 14 residues long. V gave up 8 bases and J gave up 7 bases, with 20 bases separating them. In germline, CDR1 is MDHEN, CDR2 SYDVKM. This CDR3 is CASVRSSGWGTQYF. For the CDR3, the DNA is TGTGCCAGCGTTCGATCGTCAGGGTGGGGGACCCAGTACTTC. Drawing the rest from reference TRBV28 and TRBJ2-5, the complete variable domain is DVKVTQSSRYLVKRTGEKVFLECVQDMDHENMFWYRQDPGLGLRLIYFSYDVKMKEKGDIPEGYSVSREKKERFSLILESASTNQTSMYLCASVRSSGWGTQYFGPGTRLLVL.

V gene TRBV28 combines with J gene TRBJ1-5; 9 nucleotides align to TRBD1. This CDR3 is built from 20 residues. Germline assignment: CDR1 MDHEN and CDR2 SYDVKM. V lost 5 bases and J lost 0; bases outside the gene matches: 17. CDR3 region: CASSPSLPGQGSHSNQPQHF. CDR3 in DNA: TGTGCCAGCAGTCCATCTCTCCCGGGACAGGGATCACATAGCAATCAGCCCCAGCATTTT.

The chain is built from TRBV4-2 and TRBJ2-3; the D is unclear. Trimming cost V 1 base and J 2 bases, with 13 bases left between them. The V gene's germline CDR1 is LGHNA and CDR2 YNFKEQ. The CDR3 covers 16 residues. The CDR3 loop is CASSQVITAYTDTQYF. CDR3 DNA sequence: TGTGCCAGCAGCCAAGTTATAACAGCTTACACAGATACGCAGTATTTT.

Concerning this clone itself: At the DNA level, this CDR3 is encoded by other sequences in the same sample as well. The rearrangement links TRBV4-1 to TRBJ2-7; D could derive from TRBD1 or TRBD2 (6 bases each). CDR1 is MGHRA and CDR2 is YSYEKL in the germline V gene. The CDR3 contains 15 residues. V was clipped by 1 base and J by 0 bases, with 10 bases between them. CDR3 in amino acids: CASSQVGGPSYEQYF. CDR3 nucleotides: TGCGCCAGCAGCCAAGTGGGGGGCCCCTCCTACGAGCAGTACTTC.

The chain uses TRBV11-2 and TRBJ2-5, with TRBD2 matching over 9 bases. V lost 4 bases and J lost 5; bases outside the gene matches: 14. Germline V gives CDR1 SGHAT, CDR2 FQNNGV. The CDR3 loop spans 17 amino acids. In DNA, the CDR3 is TGTGCCAGCAGCTCCCGCCCGACTAGCGGCCTTGGTGAGACCCAGTACTTC. Translation: CASSSRPTSGLGETQYF.

This chain joins TRBV6-1 and TRBJ1-2; tentatively, D is TRBD1 (6 bases). The germline V and J ends were trimmed by 2 bases and 0 bases, with 25 bases remaining between them. The CDR3 consists of 20 residues. The germline V gene encodes CDR1 MNHNS and CDR2 SASEGT. The CDR3 DNA reads TGTGCCAGCAGTGAACTTCTTCCATGGGACTCGGCAGGGGCTAACTATGGCTACACCTTC. Amino acid sequence: CASSELLPWDSAGANYGYTF.

As DNA, the CDR3 is TGTGCCATCAGTGAACAGCGGGGCCTCCAAGAGACCCAGTACTTC. Encoded protein: CAISEQRGLQETQYF. The V call is TRBV10-3, the J call TRBJ2-5; TRBD2 agrees at 7 bases. Germline lookup yields CDR1 ENHRY and CDR2 SYGVKD. Losses at the gene ends were 3 bases for V and 1 base for J; bases not matched to a gene: 5. This CDR3 is built from 15 residues.

This clone was counted only a few times. The chain links TRBV7-9 to TRBJ1-5, with D unclear. Trimming left V 5 bases short and J 4 bases short, with 9 bases between. Looked up from germline, CDR1 is SEHNR and CDR2 is FQNEAQ (reference sequence). This CDR3 is built from 13 residues. CDR3: CASSVDGNQPQHF. CDR3 in DNA: TGTGCCAGCAGCGTCGACGGTAATCAGCCCCAGCATTTT. The full variable domain, in which reference TRBV7-9 and TRBJ1-5 provide the parts outside the CDR3, is DTGVSQNPRHKITKRGQNVTFRCDPISEHNRLYWYRQTLGQGPEFLTYFQNEAQLEKSRLLSDRFSAERPKGSFSTLEIQRTEQGDSAMYLCASSVDGNQPQHFGDGTRLSIL.

The chain couples TRBV9 to TRBJ1-2, with D maybe TRBD1 (5 bases). This CDR3 contains 16 residues. The germline gives CDR1 SGDLS, CDR2 YYNGEE. Trimming cost V 2 bases and J 3 bases, with 17 bases left between them. CDR3 sequence: CASSVPRTGQDYGYTF. The CDR3 DNA reads TGTGCCAGCAGCGTTCCGAGGACGGGGCAGGACTATGGCTACACCTTC.

The chain has TRBV5-4 and TRBJ2-5, with a weak D call TRBD2 (5 bases). The CDR3 covers 13 residues. Trimming pared 5 bases from V and 4 bases from J, leaving 12 bases between. Germline CDR1 SGHNT, CDR2 YYREEE (reference sequence). The CDR3 sequence: CASRITEGETQYF. CDR3 nucleotide sequence: TGTGCCAGCAGGATCACAGAGGGAGAGACCCAGTACTTC.

The chain combines TRBV5-6 with TRBJ2-7; 7 positions agree with TRBD1. CDR3 size: 14 residues. With 7 bases clipped from V and 2 bases from J, the junction kept 9 bases outside the gene matches. The germline V gene has CDR1 SGHDT and CDR2 YYEEEE. CDR3 nucleotide sequence: TGTGCCAGCGCGCTAGGGGACAGTACCTACGAGCAGTACTTC. The encoded protein is CASALGDSTYEQYF.

V and J are TRBV28 and TRBJ2-1; 8 bases match TRBD2. CDR3 size: 15 residues. Per the germline V gene, CDR1 is MDHEN and CDR2 is SYDVKM. J was trimmed by 10 bases and V by 5 bases; bases with no gene match: 13. The DNA of the CDR3 is TGTGCCAGCAGTCCGTCATCGGGGGGGTACAGGGAGCAGTTCTTC. Amino acids: CASSPSSGGYREQFF.

This chain uses TRBV19 with TRBJ2-6, with 11 bases fitting TRBD1. Germline V gene sequence: CDR1 LNHDA, CDR2 SQIVND (reference sequence). The CDR3 runs 16 residues. V shed 10 bases, J shed 2 bases, and the junction held 7 bases outside the gene matches. CDR3 sequence reads: CATAPGQGAGANVLTF. The CDR3 DNA follows: TGTGCCACTGCCCCGGGACAGGGGGCTGGGGCCAACGTCCTGACTTTC. Using reference TRBV19 and TRBJ2-6 for the parts outside the CDR3, the full variable domain is DGGITQSPKYLFRKEGQNVTLSCEQNLNHDAMYWYRQDPGQGLRLIYYSQIVNDFQKGDIAEGYSVSREKKESFPLTVTSAQKNPTAFYLCATAPGQGAGANVLTFGAGSRLTVL.

CDR3 sequence: CASKGDPGLAGGVTQYF. CDR3 bases: TGCGCCAGCAAAGGGGACCCGGGACTAGCGGGAGGGGTCACGCAGTATTTT. The genes are TRBV5-1 and TRBJ2-3, with TRBD2 matching over 16 bases. CDR3 length: 17 amino acids. V dropped 6 bases and J dropped 9; count of bases not matched to a gene: 13. Germline CDR1 reads SGHRS; CDR2 reads YFSETQ.

The chain couples TRBV30 to TRBJ2-5; D gene ambiguous. CDR3 length: 12 residues. The germline CDR1 and CDR2 sequences are GTSNPN and SVGIG (reference sequence). The germline V and J ends were trimmed by 0 bases and 5 bases, with 7 bases remaining between them. The CDR3 spells CAWSVIPETQYF. Here the CDR3 DNA reads TGTGCCTGGAGTGTAATACCGGAGACCCAGTACTTC.

This clone was found a few times. V is TRBV27 and J is TRBJ1-2; 9 nucleotides align to TRBD1. This CDR3 is built from 14 residues. The J segment lost 3 bases and the V segment lost 5 bases, leaving 4 bases of the junction unmatched. The V gene's germline CDR1 is MNHEY and CDR2 SMNVEV (reference sequence). The CDR3 DNA reads as TGTGCCAGCAGTCCATGGACAGGGGACTATGGCTACACCTTC. Its translation is CASSPWTGDYGYTF.

This chain joins TRBV7-9 and TRBJ2-3, with D perhaps given as TRBD1 or TRBD2 (5 bases each). The V and J ends lost 6 bases and 3 bases respectively, with 13 bases between them. This CDR3 has 14 amino acids. Per the germline V gene, CDR1 is SEHNR and CDR2 is FQNEAQ (reference sequence). The CDR3 DNA sequence: TGTGCCAGCAGAGGGGCTAGCATGACAGATACGCAGTATTTT. This codes for CASRGASMTDTQYF.

CDR3 loop: CAIRERSISYEQYF. The DNA of the CDR3 is TGTGCCATCCGGGAGCGGTCGATTTCCTACGAGCAGTACTTC. This chain uses TRBV10-3 with TRBJ2-7, with a weak D call TRBD2 (6 bases). The CDR3 is 14 amino acids. V was shortened by 8 bases and J by 1 base, with 15 bases between the two germline ends. CDR1 and CDR2 from the germline V gene are ENHRY and SYGVKD.

On this clone itself: Additional DNA sequences in this sample encode the identical CDR3. The genes are TRBV9 and TRBJ2-6; D is undetermined. CDR3 size: 14 residues. V lost 4 bases and J 4 bases, leaving 9 bases between the germline ends. The V gene's germline CDR1 is SGDLS and CDR2 YYNGEE. The CDR3 region is CASSPLTGANVLTF. In DNA, the CDR3 is TGTGCCAGCAGCCCCCTCACCGGGGCCAACGTCCTGACTTTC. Complete variable domain (other parts from reference TRBV9 and TRBJ2-6): DSGVTQTPKHLITATGQRVTLRCSPRSGDLSVYWYQQSLDQGLQFLIQYYNGEERAKGNILERFSAQQFPDLHSELNLSSLELGDSALYFCASSPLTGANVLTFGAGSRLTVL.

The CDR3 nucleotides read TGTGCCAGCAGCTTACCCGGGACAGGAGGCACTGAAGCTTTCTTT. Translation: CASSLPGTGGTEAFF. The chain combines TRBV7-2 with TRBJ1-1; 8 positions match TRBD1. Germline values: CDR1 SGHTA, CDR2 FQGNSA. Trimming removed 2 bases from V and 4 bases from J; junction bases left unmatched: 6. This CDR3 has 15 amino acids.

In DNA, the CDR3 is TGTGCCAGCAGCCCCGATGCCAAGGGTCTAGCGGACGAGCAGTACTTC. Translated, it gives CASSPDAKGLADEQYF. The chain recombines TRBV5-8 with TRBJ2-7, with TRBD2 matching 7 bases. V shed 4 bases and J 5 bases; nucleotides not matched to a gene: 15. CDR3 length: 16 residues. The germline CDR1 and CDR2 sequences are SGHTS and YDEGEE.

Points on this clone: This sample also contains other DNA sequences that code for the same CDR3. The chain couples TRBV7-3 to TRBJ2-7; D is unclear. CDR1 is SGHTA, CDR2 FQGTGA, per germline. The CDR3 runs to 14 residues. Deletions cut 2 bases from V and 0 bases from J, with 8 bases between. In DNA form, the CDR3 reads TGTGCCAGCAGCTTAGGCGGCCTCTCCTACGAGCAGTACTTC. Encoded protein: CASSLGGLSYEQYF.

This clone has a single count. The chain has TRBV7-8 and TRBJ2-7; no definite D call. Germline CDR1 reads SGHVS; CDR2 reads FQNEAQ. V was cut by 5 bases and J by 7 bases, with 15 bases left in between. The length of the CDR3 is 13 residues. The CDR3 region is CASSPRGSREQYF. The CDR3 coding sequence is TGTGCCAGCAGCCCCCGCGGCTCGAGGGAGCAGTACTTC.

As regards this clone: The sample carries other DNA sequences with the same CDR3. The genes are TRBV28 and TRBJ2-7; TRBD2 might be the D (5 bases). The CDR3 has 13 residues. Trimming took 4 bases from V and 0 from J, leaving 7 bases between them. Germline CDR1 is MDHEN and CDR2 is SYDVKM. The CDR3 nucleotides are TGTGCCAGCAGTTCCCGGGGCTCCTACGAGCAGTACTTC. The encoded protein is CASSSRGSYEQYF. The entire variable domain, with the rest obtained from reference TRBV28 and TRBJ2-7, is as follows: DVKVTQSSRYLVKRTGEKVFLECVQDMDHENMFWYRQDPGLGLRLIYFSYDVKMKEKGDIPEGYSVSREKKERFSLILESASTNQTSMYLCASSSRGSYEQYFGPGTRLTVT.

V usage is TRBV7-8 and J usage is TRBJ2-1, with 12 nucleotides matching TRBD2. The germline gives CDR1 SGHVS, CDR2 FQNEAQ. The CDR3 loop spans 18 amino acids. V gave up 1 base and J gave up 5 bases; unmatched junction bases: 9. CDR3 region: CASSLGLAGGAYHNEQFF. The DNA of the CDR3 is TGTGCCAGCAGCTTAGGGCTAGCGGGAGGGGCATACCACAATGAGCAGTTCTTC.

The gene calls are TRBV10-3 and TRBJ1-3; D is ambiguous. The CDR3 contains 15 residues. Trimming took off 3 bases at V and 0 bases at J, with 9 bases between the two ends. Germline CDR1 and CDR2: ENHRY and SYGVKD. The CDR3 coding sequence is TGTGCCATCAGTGACAATCGAATCTCTGGAAACACCATATATTTT. Its protein product is CAISDNRISGNTIYF.

V and J are TRBV27 and TRBJ1-2; D uncertain. Per germline, CDR1 MNHEY and CDR2 SMNVEV (reference sequence). This CDR3 spans 14 amino acids. V shed 0 bases and J shed 4 bases, with 9 bases lying between them. CDR3 amino acids: CASSLSRGIYGYTF. The DNA for the CDR3 is TGTGCCAGCAGTTTATCGCGAGGGATCTATGGCTACACCTTC.

The chain links TRBV28 to TRBJ1-1, with D tentatively TRBD1 (6 bases). The CDR3 contains 15 residues. Germline V gives CDR1 MDHEN, CDR2 SYDVKM. Trimming left V 3 bases short and J 0 bases short, with 11 bases between. This chain's CDR3 is CASSFSQGLNTEAFF. The CDR3 region has the DNA TGTGCCAGCAGTTTCTCCCAGGGGTTGAACACTGAAGCTTTCTTT. Filled out from reference TRBV28 and TRBJ1-1, the complete variable domain reads DVKVTQSSRYLVKRTGEKVFLECVQDMDHENMFWYRQDPGLGLRLIYFSYDVKMKEKGDIPEGYSVSREKKERFSLILESASTNQTSMYLCASSFSQGLNTEAFFGQGTRLTVV.

The chain employs TRBV7-6 and TRBJ2-7; D is unclear. CDR1 is SGHVS and CDR2 is FNYEAQ in the germline V gene. Trimming removed 5 bases at V and 0 bases at J, with 11 bases between. The CDR3 contains 14 residues. The CDR3 region is CASSRQENSYEQYF. The CDR3 coding sequence is TGTGCCAGCAGCCGGCAGGAGAACTCCTACGAGCAGTACTTC.